Below are 7 T cell receptor beta chains sequenced from a single sample in a study of shared clonotypes between healthy human individuals. The naive CD8 subset, CD45RO-negative cells positively selected for CCR7, excluded terminally differentiated effector memory CD45RA+ cells. Some clones are missing from TCRdb's copy, which holds only in-frame ones; the method was immunoSEQ multiplex PCR. Of some 580,000 clones in the sample, roughly 98% were seen once. The sample taken for sequencing was naive CD8+ T cells sorted from blood. Receptors were obtained from a man aged 25-40 years in good health.

The chain uses TRBV5-6 and TRBJ2-7, with D perhaps matching TRBD1 (5 bases). This CDR3 spans 14 amino acids. CDR1 SGHDT and CDR2 YYEEEE come from the germline V gene. V lost 2 bases to trimming and J lost 7 bases, with 16 bases between them. The CDR3 nucleotides read TGTGCCAGCAGCTTAGGGCAGGGTTATAGAGAGCAGTACTTC. This translates into CASSLGQGYREQYF.

The chain is built from TRBV10-3 and TRBJ2-1; TRBD2 is a possible D gene (7 bases). This CDR3 spans 19 amino acids. Germline CDR1 is ENHRY and CDR2 is SYGVKD. The V end was cut by 3 bases, the J end by 3 bases, with 24 bases between. CDR3 residues: CAISDDGGPVRANYNEQFF. CDR3 bases: TGTGCCATCAGTGATGACGGGGGGCCAGTTCGGGCAAACTACAATGAGCAGTTCTTC.

This chain's CDR3 is CASSGDRVYEQYF. As DNA, the CDR3 is TGTGCCAGCAGTGGGGACAGGGTCTACGAGCAGTACTTC. The rearrangement links TRBV25-1 to TRBJ2-7; TRBD1 aligns across 9 bases. The trim removed 4 bases at V and 3 bases at J, leaving 1 base unmatched. The CDR3 covers 13 residues. Germline loops: CDR1 MGHDK, CDR2 SYGVNS.

J is TRBJ2-7 and V is TRBV27, with 7 bases identical to TRBD2. Per germline, CDR1 MNHEY and CDR2 SMNVEV (reference sequence). The V gene end was trimmed by 0 bases and the J gene end by 2 bases; junction bases not matched to a gene: 4. This CDR3 is built from 15 residues. The DNA of the CDR3 is TGTGCCAGCAGTTTATCGGCTAGCGGTGCCTACGAGCAGTACTTC. It codes for CASSLSASGAYEQYF.

The chain has TRBV2 and TRBJ2-7, with D hard to call. The V gene lost 4 bases and the J gene lost 0 bases, with 10 bases spanning the gap. The CDR3 totals 14 residues. Germline lookup yields CDR1 SNHLY and CDR2 FYNNEI. The CDR3 sequence is CASSVGPSSYEQYF. CDR3 bases: TGTGCCAGCAGTGTAGGGCCAAGCTCCTACGAGCAGTACTTC.

The V gene is TRBV7-2, the J gene TRBJ2-7, with 7 bases matching TRBD1. The length of the CDR3 is 15 residues. V trimming: 4 bases; J trimming: 3 bases; junction bases outside the gene matches: 9. The germline CDR1 and CDR2 sequences are SGHTA and FQGNSA. CDR3 in DNA: TGTGCCAGCAGCTCAAACCGGGACAGCTTCTACGAGCAGTACTTC. It encodes CASSSNRDSFYEQYF. The whole variable domain, filled in from reference TRBV7-2 and TRBJ2-7, reads GAGVSQSPSNKVTEKGKDVELRCDPISGHTALYWYRQSLGQGLEFLIYFQGNSAPDKSGLPSDRFSAERTGGSVSTLTIQRTQQEDSAVYLCASSSNRDSFYEQYFGPGTRLTVT.

The chain links TRBV6-5 to TRBJ2-1; 8 bases are a match to TRBD2. V shed 0 bases and J 5 bases; nucleotides not matched to a gene: 6. CDR1 is MNHEY and CDR2 is SVGAGI in the germline V gene. This CDR3 contains 16 residues. The CDR3 bases are TGTGCCAGCAGTTACTCGGGTAGCGGGGCAAACAATGAGCAGTTCTTC. This sequence encodes CASSYSGSGANNEQFF.